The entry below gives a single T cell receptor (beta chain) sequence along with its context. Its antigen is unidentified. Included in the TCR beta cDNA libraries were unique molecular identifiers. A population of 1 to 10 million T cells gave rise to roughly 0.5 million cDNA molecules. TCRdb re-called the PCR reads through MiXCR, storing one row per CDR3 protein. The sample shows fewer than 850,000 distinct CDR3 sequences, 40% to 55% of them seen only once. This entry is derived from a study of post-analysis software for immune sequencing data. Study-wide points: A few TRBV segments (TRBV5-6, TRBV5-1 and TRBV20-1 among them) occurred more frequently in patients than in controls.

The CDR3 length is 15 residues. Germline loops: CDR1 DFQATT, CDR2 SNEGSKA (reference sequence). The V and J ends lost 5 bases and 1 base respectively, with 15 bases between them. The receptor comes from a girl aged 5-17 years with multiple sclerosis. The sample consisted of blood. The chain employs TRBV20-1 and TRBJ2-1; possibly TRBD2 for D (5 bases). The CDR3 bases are TGCAGTGCTGGGTGGGAGCCAACATCCTACAATGAGCAGTTCTTC. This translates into CSAGWEPTSYNEQFF.